This TCR beta chain was recovered during a study of T cells in Graves' hyperthyroidism and ophthalmopathy. Points from the study as a whole: It was a median approximately six months before onset that the model predicted ophthalmopathy.

Graves' hyperthyroidism is called stable when ophthalmopathy does not progress within 18 months. Orbital computed tomography and thyroid ultrasound, together with serum TRAb and thyroxine and clinical symptoms, were used for diagnoses. Turning to this clonotype: Its antigen is unknown.

Amplified regions were TCR beta CDR3 sequences from RNA transcripts. TCR CDR3 underwent first-round RT-PCR with the HTBI primer set. TCRdb re-called the multiplex PCR reads through MiXCR, storing one row per CDR3 protein. The table shows about 180,000 distinct CDR3 sequences, with about 18% occurring only once. The CDR3 loop spans 14 amino acids. Germline CDR1 reads MGHRA; CDR2 reads YSYEKL. The junction had 8 bases not matched to a gene; V was cut back by 3 bases and J by 9 bases. The TCR was taken from a woman aged 45-65 years with Graves' hyperthyroidism. The rearrangement uses TRBV4-1 and TRBJ2-1, with TRBD1 identical over 7 bases. Input material: blood. The CDR3 reads CASSHGTVSGEQFF. CDR3 DNA sequence: TGCGCCAGCAGCCACGGGACAGTCTCCGGTGAGCAGTTCTTC.